This T cell receptor beta chain came from a study of cytomegalovirus exposure and HLA in healthy donors. Overall study findings and caveats: Cytomegalovirus-associated TCR beta chains were listed, numbering over 150. Most TCR sequences were rare, but some public TCRs occurred in many donors.

With V trimmed by 4 bases and J by 0 bases, 6 bases remained unmatched. Germline V gene lookup returns CDR1 SGHKS and CDR2 YYEKEE (reference sequence). The CDR3 is 15 residues long. The method was immunoSEQ multiplex PCR; TCRdb's version includes in-frame clones alone and lacks a portion of them. The sample holds approximately 71,000 clones; approximately 94% are singletons and the top ten take about 0.93%. The donors were members of the validation cohort, which comprised around 110 subjects and was separate from the first cohort of roughly 700 subjects. Remarks on this clone: Its specificity is unknown.

V gene TRBV5-5 combines with J gene TRBJ2-7; 8 bases map to TRBD1. Input material: PBMCs. This clonotype originated in a woman between 18 and 29 years old in good health and CMV-seronegative. The CDR3 reads CASSPRQGISYEQYF. In DNA, the CDR3 is TGTGCCAGCAGCCCACGACAGGGGATCTCCTACGAGCAGTACTTC.